This T cell receptor beta chain was sequenced during a study of blood T cell repertoires in COVID-19. Across the study: Sample material is recorded as cDNA or gDNA derived from T cells, B-cell-depleted T cells, or PBMCs.

Clones were read by immunoSEQ multiplex PCR, and TCRdb kept only the in-frame ones, dropping some. The sample consists of over 150,000 clones, 70% to 85% of them appearing once. The CDR3 consists of 14 residues. V lost 4 bases to trimming and J lost 0 bases, with 7 bases between them. The germline CDR1 and CDR2 sequences are WSHSY and SAAADI. Sequencing input: peripheral blood. The origin of this receptor is a woman aged 60-70 years with acute or convalescent COVID-19. The chain links TRBV10-2 to TRBJ2-1; TRBD1 might be the D (6 bases). The CDR3 region is CASSVRGSYNEQFF. CDR3 sequence (DNA): TGCGCCAGCAGTGTCAGGGGCTCCTACAATGAGCAGTTCTTC.